This entry features one T cell receptor (beta chain) sequence. The antigen is not known. Semi-nested PCR with Nested Universal Primer A followed constant-region reverse priming of full-length variable regions. Using its own MiXCR run on the 5' RACE reads, TCRdb lists one record per CDR3 protein. The repertoire has around 55,000 distinct CDR3 sequences, less than 25% of them found once; the top ten carry under 3.5%. General study findings and limits: In terms of TCR gene usage, tumor memory CD4+ T cells clustered together with blood and lymph node memory CD4+ cells, as well as with lymph node naive CD4+ cells.

Treg sorting used a CD4+CD25+CD127-/low gate. In germline, CDR1 is MDHEN, CDR2 SYDVKM. V shed 5 bases, J shed 7 bases, and the junction held 7 bases outside the gene matches. The CDR3 spans 14 residues. Sequences were obtained from tumor-infiltrating Tregs sorted from the breast tumor. The TCR comes from a female donor with breast cancer. This rearrangement joins TRBV28 to TRBJ1-5, with TRBD1 matching over 8 bases. The CDR3 DNA reads as TGTGCCAGCAGTGGCCGACAGGGGAGGCAGCCCCAGCATTTT. This sequence encodes CASSGRQGRQPQHF.